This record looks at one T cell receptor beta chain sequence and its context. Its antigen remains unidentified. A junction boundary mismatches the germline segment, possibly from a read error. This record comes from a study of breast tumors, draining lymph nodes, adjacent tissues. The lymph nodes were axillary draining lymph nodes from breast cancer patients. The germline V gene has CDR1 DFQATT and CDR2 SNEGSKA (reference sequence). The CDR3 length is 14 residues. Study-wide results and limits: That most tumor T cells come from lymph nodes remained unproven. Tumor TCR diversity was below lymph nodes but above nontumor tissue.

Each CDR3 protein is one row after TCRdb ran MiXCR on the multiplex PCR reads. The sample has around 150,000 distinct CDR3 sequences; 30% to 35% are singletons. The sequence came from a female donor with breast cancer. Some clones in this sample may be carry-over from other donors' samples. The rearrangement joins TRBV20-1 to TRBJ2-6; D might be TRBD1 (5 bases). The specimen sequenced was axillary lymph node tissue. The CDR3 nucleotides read TGCAGTGCCCGAGACGGCTCTGGGGCCACCGTCCTGACTTTC. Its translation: CSARDGSGATVLTF.